The 13 T cell receptor beta chains below all came from one sample that was sequenced in a study of T cell responses to AZD1222 COVID-19 vaccine. TCRdb's copy holds only in-frame clones and misses some; the assay was immunoSEQ multiplex PCR. This table holds around 66,000 clones, approximately 90% found once. The sample was peripheral blood, taken 28 days after the second dose of the MenACWY control vaccine. Source of these receptors: an adult who received the MenACWY meningococcal vaccine as a control.

This sequence joins TRBV18 and TRBJ1-2; the match to TRBD1 covers 9 bases. Unmatched junction bases numbered 6, after V lost 5 bases and J lost 5 bases. This CDR3 has 14 residues. Germline values: CDR1 KGHSH, CDR2 LQKENI. This CDR3 is CASSSRQGEYGYTF. CDR3 nucleotide sequence: TGTGCCAGCTCATCCCGACAGGGGGAATATGGCTACACCTTC.

This chain links TRBV30 with TRBJ1-2; 7 nucleotides match TRBD1. The germline CDR1 and CDR2 sequences are GTSNPN and SVGIG (reference sequence). The CDR3 runs 12 residues. V lost 3 bases, J lost 8 bases, and 6 bases stayed unmatched. CDR3: CAWSAGGGGYTF. CDR3 sequence (DNA): TGTGCCTGGAGCGCAGGGGGTGGGGGCTACACCTTC.

This clone was recorded once. The chain links TRBV15 to TRBJ2-1; 9 positions match TRBD2. J gave up 7 bases and V 0 bases, and 7 bases lay outside the gene matches. The CDR3 contains 16 residues. Per germline, CDR1 LNHNV and CDR2 YYDKDF (reference sequence). The CDR3 reads CATSRDVSGGLNEQFF. The CDR3 DNA is TGTGCCACCAGCAGAGATGTTAGCGGGGGACTTAATGAGCAGTTCTTC.

The chain joins TRBV19 to TRBJ2-1; TRBD1 or TRBD2 may be the D gene (5 bases each). Germline CDR1 LNHDA, CDR2 SQIVND (reference sequence). V lost 1 base and J lost 6, with 10 bases in between. The CDR3 consists of 14 residues. The CDR3 DNA sequence: TGTGCCAGTAGTATAGGACGGGGCGGCAATGAGCAGTTCTTC. It encodes CASSIGRGGNEQFF.

The rearrangement uses TRBV28 and TRBJ1-1; D call uncertain. Trimming took off 10 bases at V and 0 bases at J, with 12 bases between the two ends. The CDR3 runs 13 residues. The germline CDR1 and CDR2 sequences are MDHEN and SYDVKM. CDR3 sequence (DNA): TGTGCCACCAAACCCGCTGTGAACACTGAAGCTTTCTTT. This codes for CATKPAVNTEAFF.

V gene TRBV7-8 combines with J gene TRBJ2-6; D not resolved. The germline gives CDR1 SGHVS, CDR2 FQNEAQ. Trimming left V 5 bases short and J 1 base short, with 3 bases between. The CDR3 is 13 amino acids. Here the CDR3 reads CASSASGANVLTF. CDR3 sequence (DNA): TGTGCCAGCAGCGCTTCTGGGGCCAACGTCCTGACTTTC.

V gene TRBV24-1 combines with J gene TRBJ2-5; 7 bases are a match to TRBD1. After removal of 3 bases from V and 4 bases from J, the junction contained 10 bases not matched to a gene. Per the germline V gene, CDR1 is KGHDR and CDR2 is SFDVKD. The CDR3 loop spans 16 amino acids. The CDR3 protein is CATSDSGDPGGETQYF. The CDR3 bases are TGTGCCACCAGTGATAGTGGAGATCCAGGGGGAGAGACCCAGTACTTC.

J is TRBJ2-7 and V is TRBV12-3 or TRBV12-4; the D is unclear. V lost 8 bases and J lost 0, with 11 bases in between. The CDR3 contains 13 residues. The CDR3 protein is CASQGLGSYEQYF. Here the CDR3 DNA reads TGTGCCAGCCAAGGTCTAGGCTCCTACGAGCAGTACTTC.

This clone was detected once. The CDR3 sequence is CASSYGPGEQYF. Here the CDR3 DNA reads TGTGCCAGCAGCTACGGTCCGGGGGAGCAGTACTTC. V and J are TRBV7-6 and TRBJ2-7; a possible D gene is TRBD2 (5 bases). The CDR3 is made up of 12 amino acids. Trimming pared 4 bases from V and 7 bases from J, leaving 11 bases between. From germline, CDR1 is SGHVS and CDR2 FNYEAQ. The variable domain in full, with the rest retrieved from reference TRBV7-6 and TRBJ2-7, is GAGVSQSPRYKVTKRGQDVALRCDPISGHVSLYWYRQALGQGPEFLTYFNYEAQQDKSGLPNDRFSAERPEGSISTLTIQRTEQRDSAMYRCASSYGPGEQYFGPGTRLTVT.

The chain joins TRBV2 to TRBJ1-5, with D possibly TRBD1 on 5 matching bases. CDR3 size: 15 residues. V gave up 7 bases and J gave up 6 bases, with 19 bases separating them. The germline V gene encodes CDR1 SNHLY and CDR2 FYNNEI. As DNA, the CDR3 is TGTGCCAGCAACCGGGACCGCTATTCGGGTCAGCCCCAGCATTTT. Encoded protein: CASNRDRYSGQPQHF.

This chain links TRBV7-9 with TRBJ1-1, with 9 bases aligning to TRBD1. With V trimmed by 1 base and J by 9 bases, 3 bases remained unmatched. CDR3 length: 13 residues. Germline V lookup: CDR1 SEHNR, CDR2 FQNEAQ (reference sequence). The CDR3 here is CASSLVGQGKAFF. CDR3 in DNA: TGTGCCAGCAGCTTAGTGGGACAGGGAAAAGCTTTCTTT.

This rearrangement joins TRBV5-5 to TRBJ1-5; D is uncertain. The CDR3 has 14 residues. The V end was cut by 3 bases, the J end by 7 bases, with 14 bases between. Germline-derived CDR1 and CDR2 are SGHKS and YYEKEE (reference sequence). DNA of the CDR3: TGTGCCAGCAGCTACCGTTCCATCCAGCAGCCCCAGCATTTT. It yields the protein CASSYRSIQQPQHF.

The chain couples TRBV6-2 or TRBV6-3 to TRBJ1-2; D is uncertain. Deletions cut 0 bases from V and 4 bases from J, with 21 bases between. Germline CDR1 MNHEY, CDR2 SVGEGT. The CDR3 sequence is 18 residues long. CDR3 sequence reads: CASSYSGQATKSVYGYTF. DNA for the CDR3: TGTGCCAGCAGTTACTCTGGGCAGGCCACCAAGAGTGTCTATGGCTACACCTTC.